This record concerns one T cell receptor (beta chain) sequence. These data originate in a study of T-cell memory formation after mild COVID-19. The overall study: TCR clusters were mostly donor specific.

This CDR3 region has 14 residues. Trimming at V came to 7 bases and at J to 5 bases, leaving 6 bases not matched to a gene. TCRdb independently ran MiXCR on the 5' RACE reads; one entry per CDR3 protein. The table lists approximately 270,000 distinct CDR3 sequences, roughly 16% of them singletons. This chain connects TRBV12-3 or TRBV12-4 to TRBJ2-2, with 8 bases aligning to TRBD2. This TCR derives from a man between 18 and 35 years old who had mild COVID-19 (a few samples of this study predate the infection). Cell type and time point are not known. The sample was PBMCs or a T cell subset sorted from them (not recorded which). CDR3 sequence reads: CASNLSGGTGELFF. The CDR3 bases are TGTGCCAGCAATCTAAGCGGGGGAACCGGGGAGCTGTTTTTT.